This is a list of T cell receptor beta chains from one sample in a study of T cell responses to AZD1222 COVID-19 vaccine. Assay used: immunoSEQ multiplex PCR; TCRdb lists only in-frame clones, some missing. The sample carries around 170,000 clones, about 86% recorded once. Sequencing used peripheral blood, obtained 28 days after the second AZD1222 dose. These receptor sequences come from an adult who received the AZD1222 COVID-19 vaccine. The CDR3 runs from the conserved cysteine through the conserved F or W. The D gene is left open where the match is weak. Rows give clone size only sometimes, using once, few, many, or a class for an expanded clone.

clone size	CDR3 length	D gene	V gene	J gene	CDR3 protein	CDR3 DNA
NA	15	TRBD2	TRBV7-9	TRBJ2-1	CASSFLAGPNNEQFF	TGTGCCAGCAGCTTCCTAGCGGGGCCTAACAATGAGCAGTTCTTC
NA	14	NA	TRBV2	TRBJ1-1	CARTQGRVNTEAFF	TGTGCCAGGACACAGGGTCGGGTGAACACTGAAGCTTTCTTT
NA	17	TRBD1	TRBV20-1	TRBJ1-5	CSASRASGGMGNQPQHF	TGCAGTGCTAGTAGGGCATCAGGGGGCATGGGCAATCAGCCCCAGCATTTT
NA	17	TRBD2	TRBV10-3	TRBJ2-2	CAISATSGGAGTGELFF	TGTGCCATCAGTGCGACTAGCGGGGGGGCAGGAACCGGGGAGCTGTTTTTT
NA	14	NA	TRBV7-8	TRBJ1-1	CASSLSGGYTEAFF	TGTGCCAGCAGCTTATCGGGGGGGTACACTGAAGCTTTCTTT
NA	16	NA	TRBV7-9	TRBJ1-5	CASSLGPGNVNQPQHF	TGTGCCAGCAGCTTAGGCCCGGGAAACGTAAATCAGCCCCAGCATTTT
NA	12	TRBD1	TRBV7-9	TRBJ2-1	CASSLTGTGKFF	TGTGCCAGCAGCTTAACCGGGACAGGGAAGTTCTTC
NA	13	TRBD1	TRBV4-3	TRBJ2-1	CASSLAGGNEQFF	TGCGCCAGCAGCCTGGCAGGGGGCAATGAGCAGTTCTTC
NA	13	NA	TRBV3-1/TRBV3-2	TRBJ1-2	CASSQGQGNGYTF	TGTGCCAGCAGCCAAGGGCAGGGAAATGGCTACACCTTC
NA	14	NA	TRBV7-9	TRBJ1-1	CASSLAQRGGEAFF	TGTGCCAGCAGCTTAGCGCAGAGGGGGGGAGAAGCTTTCTTT
NA	15	NA	TRBV15	TRBJ2-1	CATRYERAVLGEQFF	TGTGCCACCCGGTACGAGCGGGCGGTTCTCGGTGAGCAGTTCTTC
NA	14	NA	TRBV5-1	TRBJ2-5	CASSTSIRAETQYF	TGCGCCAGCAGCACTAGTATAAGGGCAGAGACCCAGTACTTC
NA	15	TRBD2	TRBV19	TRBJ2-1	CASSIGPSGGIEQFF	TGTGCCAGTAGTATTGGTCCTAGCGGGGGGATTGAGCAGTTCTTC
few	12	NA	TRBV2	TRBJ2-7	CASSDLSDEQYF	TGTGCCAGCAGTGACCTATCTGACGAGCAGTACTTC
once	14	TRBD1	TRBV5-8	TRBJ2-3	CASSLDRGGDTQYF	TGTGCCAGCAGCCTGGACAGGGGGGGGGATACGCAGTATTTT
NA	12	NA	TRBV2	TRBJ1-5	CASSDAGLRGHF	TGTGCCAGCAGTGATGCCGGCCTCCGGGGCCATTTT
NA	13	TRBD1	TRBV7-9	TRBJ1-2	CASSSDRVNGYTF	TGTGCCAGCAGCTCTGACAGGGTGAATGGCTACACCTTC
NA	16	TRBD1	TRBV5-1	TRBJ2-2	CASSLRTGPNTGELFF	TGCGCCAGCAGCCTAAGGACAGGGCCGAACACCGGGGAGCTGTTTTTT
NA	14	TRBD1	TRBV6-6	TRBJ2-7	CASNGQGAGYEQYF	TGTGCCAGCAACGGACAGGGGGCAGGCTACGAGCAGTACTTC
NA	14	NA	TRBV7-9	TRBJ1-6	CASNLGSQGSPLHF	TGTGCCAGCAACCTAGGATCCCAGGGTTCACCCCTCCACTTT
NA	15	NA	TRBV7-6	TRBJ1-6	CASSADASKNSPLHF	TGTGCCAGCAGCGCGGACGCATCAAAAAATTCACCCCTCCACTTT
NA	13	NA	TRBV2	TRBJ2-3	CASSEGAEDTQYF	TGTGCCAGCAGTGAAGGGGCAGAAGATACGCAGTATTTT
few	16	TRBD1	TRBV5-1	TRBJ1-3	CASSLSRQGSGNTIYF	TGCGCCAGCAGCTTGTCTCGACAGGGCTCTGGAAACACCATATATTTT
NA	12	TRBD1	TRBV29-1	TRBJ2-2	CSVDRDTGELFF	TGCAGCGTCGACAGGGATACCGGGGAGCTGTTTTTT
NA	14	TRBD2	TRBV20-1	TRBJ2-3	CSASGGGAGDTQYF	TGCAGTGCGAGTGGCGGGGGGGCCGGAGATACGCAGTATTTT
NA	13	NA	TRBV7-9	TRBJ1-6	CASSLEVNSPLHF	TGTGCCAGCAGCTTAGAGGTCAATTCACCCCTCCACTTT
NA	15	TRBD2	TRBV10-3	TRBJ2-2	CAISGGSGGVGELFF	TGTGCCATCAGTGGCGGGAGCGGGGGAGTCGGGGAGCTGTTTTTT
NA	15	NA	TRBV11-1	TRBJ1-4	CASSRTGGANEKLFF	TGTGCCAGCAGCCGTACCGGAGGAGCTAATGAAAAACTGTTTTTT
NA	16	TRBD1	TRBV24-1	TRBJ1-4	CATSDPGQGGNEKLFF	TGTGCCACCAGTGATCCTGGACAGGGAGGGAATGAAAAACTGTTTTTT
NA	16	NA	TRBV28	TRBJ2-7	CASNPGPPGGSYEQYF	TGTGCCAGCAACCCCGGGCCGCCCGGAGGCTCCTACGAGCAGTACTTC
once	14	TRBD1	TRBV24-1	TRBJ1-1	CATAPGQGGTEAFF	TGTGCCACCGCGCCGGGACAGGGTGGGACTGAAGCTTTCTTT
NA	17	TRBD2	TRBV5-3	TRBJ2-3	CARSLVGLAGGTDTQYF	TGTGCCAGAAGCTTGGTCGGACTAGCGGGAGGCACAGATACGCAGTATTTT
NA	15	NA	TRBV7-9	TRBJ2-7	CASSLGRGASYEQYF	TGTGCCAGCAGCTTAGGCAGGGGGGCGTCCTACGAGCAGTACTTC
once	14	NA	TRBV13	TRBJ1-1	CASSLGLGNTEAFF	TGTGCCAGCAGCTTAGGCCTGGGAAACACTGAAGCTTTCTTT
NA	14	TRBD1	TRBV7-9	TRBJ1-2	CASSSDRGNYGYTF	TGTGCCAGCAGCTCCGACAGGGGAAACTATGGCTACACCTTC
NA	13	TRBD1	TRBV28	TRBJ1-2	CASLPGGNYGYTF	TGTGCCAGTCTACCAGGGGGCAACTATGGCTACACCTTC
NA	15	NA	TRBV19	TRBJ1-5	CASSIVQGSDQPQHF	TGTGCCAGTAGTATAGTGCAGGGCAGCGATCAGCCCCAGCATTTT
NA	16	NA	TRBV5-4	TRBJ2-7	CASSEDIGVLTYEQYF	TGTGCCAGCAGTGAGGACATAGGGGTCCTAACCTACGAGCAGTACTTC
NA	14	TRBD1	TRBV3-1/TRBV3-2	TRBJ1-4	CASSLGTGVEKLFF	TGTGCCAGCAGCCTTGGGACAGGGGTCGAAAAACTGTTTTTT
NA	16	TRBD2	TRBV11-2	TRBJ2-1	CASSHRSGLADNEQFF	TGTGCCAGCAGCCACCGCTCGGGACTAGCGGACAATGAGCAGTTCTTC
once	13	NA	TRBV7-3	TRBJ1-1	CASSLYMNTEAFF	TGTGCCAGCAGCCTGTATATGAACACTGAAGCTTTCTTT
NA	14	NA	TRBV7-3	TRBJ2-7	CASSVSGTSHEQYF	TGTGCCAGCAGCGTCTCCGGGACGTCACACGAGCAGTACTTC
NA	14	TRBD2	TRBV18	TRBJ2-5	CASRLAGGLETQYF	TGTGCCAGCCGACTAGCGGGGGGTCTTGAGACCCAGTACTTC
NA	15	NA	TRBV6-4	TRBJ2-3	CASSDAGWSTDTQYF	TGTGCCAGCAGTGATGCAGGGTGGAGCACAGATACGCAGTATTTT
NA	15	TRBD1	TRBV7-9	TRBJ2-2	CATPGGATNTGELFF	TGTGCCACCCCAGGGGGCGCGACGAACACCGGGGAGCTGTTTTTT
NA	14	NA	TRBV5-4	TRBJ1-1	CASLKLGLNTEAFF	TGTGCCAGCCTTAAATTAGGGCTGAACACTGAAGCTTTCTTT
NA	15	TRBD1	TRBV10-1	TRBJ2-7	CASRDGQGLSYEQYF	TGCGCCAGCAGAGATGGACAGGGGCTCTCCTACGAGCAGTACTTC
NA	12	NA	TRBV29-1	TRBJ1-1	CSVEGQNTEAFF	TGCAGCGTTGAGGGGCAGAACACTGAAGCTTTCTTT
NA	13	TRBD1	TRBV6-6	TRBJ2-5	CASSYRQGETQYF	TGTGCCAGCAGTTACCGACAGGGAGAGACCCAGTACTTC
NA	14	NA	TRBV11-3	TRBJ2-2	CASSRSLNTGELFF	TGTGCCAGCAGCCGGAGCCTGAACACCGGGGAGCTGTTTTTT
NA	15	NA	TRBV9	TRBJ1-3	CASSPGQSSGNTIYF	TGTGCCAGCAGCCCCGGGCAGAGCTCTGGAAACACCATATATTTT
NA	13	TRBD1	TRBV7-3	TRBJ2-5	CASSSDRQETQYF	TGTGCCAGCAGCTCGGACAGGCAAGAGACCCAGTACTTC
NA	14	NA	TRBV9	TRBJ2-7	CASSRGSEFSEQYF	TGTGCCAGCAGCCGTGGATCTGAATTCTCCGAGCAGTACTTC
NA	13	TRBD2	TRBV3-1/TRBV3-2	TRBJ2-5	CASSPGGLETQYF	TGTGCCAGCAGCCCGGGGGGGCTGGAGACCCAGTACTTC
NA	16	TRBD2	TRBV6-4	TRBJ2-1	CASSAQTSGAYNEQFF	TGTGCCAGCAGTGCGCAAACTAGCGGGGCGTACAATGAGCAGTTCTTC
NA	16	NA	TRBV5-1	TRBJ1-1	CASSLEGAAPGTEAFF	TGCGCCAGCAGCTTGGAAGGGGCAGCCCCGGGCACTGAAGCTTTCTTT
NA	15	NA	TRBV5-6	TRBJ1-1	CASSAPGFEMTEAFF	TGTGCCAGCAGCGCCCCGGGTTTCGAGATGACTGAAGCTTTCTTT
NA	14	TRBD2	TRBV6-5	TRBJ2-2	CASSSGGATGELFF	TGTGCCAGCAGTTCCGGGGGGGCAACCGGGGAGCTGTTTTTT
NA	15	TRBD1	TRBV28	TRBJ1-1	CASSLPPTGDTEAFF	TGTGCCAGCAGCTTACCACCTACAGGGGATACTGAAGCTTTCTTT
NA	15	NA	TRBV4-3	TRBJ2-7	CASSQDRGVPYEQYF	TGCGCCAGCAGCCAAGATCGAGGAGTACCCTACGAGCAGTACTTC